A single sample gave rise to the 16 T cell receptor beta chains below, sequenced in a study of T cell responses to AZD1222 COVID-19 vaccine. Sequenced by immunoSEQ multiplex PCR; TCRdb stores in-frame clones only, minus some. The data hold 100,000 to 150,000 clones, with about 90% observed a single time. The sample in question was peripheral blood, obtained on day 0 of MenACWY control vaccination. The receptors originated from an adult in good health.

The chain joins TRBV27 to TRBJ1-4; possibly TRBD1 for D (5 bases). This CDR3 is 14 amino acids long. Trimming removed 2 bases from V and 3 bases from J, with 7 bases in between. Germline CDR1 is MNHEY and CDR2 is SMNVEV (reference sequence). The CDR3 coding sequence is TGTGCCAGCAGTTTAGACAGCCCTAATGAAAAACTGTTTTTT. Protein product: CASSLDSPNEKLFF. Using reference TRBV27 and TRBJ1-4 for the parts outside the CDR3, the full variable domain is EAQVTQNPRYLITVTGKKLTVTCSQNMNHEYMSWYRQDPGLGLRQIYYSMNVEVTDKGDVPEGYKVSRKEKRNFPLILESPSPNQTSLYFCASSLDSPNEKLFFGSGTQLSVL.

The chain recombines TRBV29-1 with TRBJ1-1; 8 bases line up with TRBD1. Losses at the gene ends were 4 bases for V and 7 bases for J; bases not matched to a gene: 5. CDR1 and CDR2 from the germline V gene are SQVTM and ANQGSEA. The CDR3 loop spans 12 amino acids. In DNA, the CDR3 is TGCAGCGTTGGCCAGGGGGCGGGTGAAGCTTTCTTT. Amino acids: CSVGQGAGEAFF.

The chain uses TRBV2 and TRBJ2-2, with TRBD2 identical over 14 bases. The V gene end was trimmed by 5 bases and the J gene end by 3 bases; junction bases not matched to a gene: 11. Germline-derived CDR1 and CDR2 are SNHLY and FYNNEI. This CDR3 spans 19 amino acids. The CDR3 loop reads CASSNYGLAGGRHTGELFF. CDR3 bases: TGTGCCAGCAGTAATTACGGACTAGCGGGGGGCCGCCACACCGGGGAGCTGTTTTTT.

The CDR3 DNA reads as TGCGCCAGCAGACTAGGACAGGGGCAAACTAATGAAAAACTGTTTTTT. This gives the protein CASRLGQGQTNEKLFF. The chain combines TRBV5-1 with TRBJ1-4, with 9 bases that match TRBD1. The germline CDR1 and CDR2 sequences are SGHRS and YFSETQ. This CDR3 spans 16 amino acids. J gave up 1 base and V 5 bases, and 6 bases lay outside the gene matches.

This sequence joins TRBV28 and TRBJ1-5, with a possible D match to TRBD1 (5 bases). V was pared by 5 bases and J by 1 base, with 15 bases between. The length of the CDR3 is 16 residues. Germline assignment: CDR1 MDHEN and CDR2 SYDVKM. CDR3 in amino acids: CASSPAGTASNQPQHF. The DNA for the CDR3 is TGTGCCAGCAGTCCTGCTGGGACGGCGAGCAATCAGCCCCAGCATTTT.

The V gene is TRBV11-2, the J gene TRBJ2-2, with 11 bases matching TRBD2. CDR3 length: 16 amino acids. Per germline, CDR1 SGHAT and CDR2 FQNNGV. The V and J ends lost 6 bases and 7 bases, in that order; junction bases with no gene match: 10. In nucleotides, the CDR3 is TGTGCCAGCAGGGGAATTAGCGGGGGGGCCCACGGGGAGCTGTTTTTT. Protein sequence: CASRGISGGAHGELFF.

The chain employs TRBV2 and TRBJ2-3; 10 nucleotides agree with TRBD1. The CDR3 extends over 14 amino acids. Germline loops: CDR1 SNHLY, CDR2 FYNNEI. V lost 6 bases to trimming and J lost 2 bases; unmatched junction nucleotides: 2. The CDR3 protein is CASRDRGVTDTQYF. The CDR3 bases are TGTGCCAGCAGGGACAGGGGGGTCACAGATACGCAGTATTTT.

This clone was observed a single time. V and J are TRBV9 and TRBJ2-7; TRBD2 matches at 11 bases. The junction had 6 bases not matched to a gene; V was cut back by 0 bases and J by 4 bases. The CDR3 length is 16 residues. CDR1 is SGDLS and CDR2 is YYNGEE in the germline V gene. This CDR3 is CASSVDGTSGLYEQYF. The CDR3 nucleotides are TGTGCCAGCAGCGTAGACGGGACTAGCGGACTTTACGAGCAGTACTTC.

This clone was counted a few times. The J gene is TRBJ1-3, the V gene TRBV9, with D possibly being TRBD1 (6 bases). Germline CDR1 is SGDLS and CDR2 is YYNGEE. The CDR3 sequence is 16 residues long. The ends were cut back, 3 bases at V and 0 bases at J, with 13 bases in the middle. The CDR3 loop reads CASSGYRESSGNTIYF. CDR3 DNA sequence: TGTGCCAGCAGCGGATACAGGGAGAGCTCTGGAAACACCATATATTTT.

V usage is TRBV2 and J usage is TRBJ2-5, with 12 nucleotides matching TRBD2. J lost 4 bases, V lost 6 bases, and 6 bases had no gene match. Germline V CDR1 and CDR2: SNHLY, FYNNEI. The CDR3 sequence is 15 residues long. Written as DNA, the CDR3 is TGTGCCAGCAGGGAGACTAGCGGGAGTGGAGAGACCCAGTACTTC. This encodes CASRETSGSGETQYF. Full variable domain (outside the CDR3, taken from reference TRBV2 and TRBJ2-5): EPEVTQTPSHQVTQMGQEVILRCVPISNHLYFYWYRQILGQKVEFLVSFYNNEISEKSEIFDDQFSVERPDGSNFTLKIRSTKLEDSAMYFCASRETSGSGETQYFGPGTRLLVL.

V and J are TRBV4-3 and TRBJ1-2; D not certain. V was pared by 0 bases and J by 7 bases, with 9 bases between. The CDR3 extends over 13 amino acids. Germline CDR1 reads LGHNA; CDR2 reads YSLEER. CDR3 loop: CASSQDLVAGYTF. CDR3 bases: TGCGCCAGCAGCCAAGATCTAGTAGCTGGCTACACCTTC.

This rearrangement joins TRBV27 to TRBJ1-6; 10 nucleotides match TRBD1. CDR3 length: 15 residues. J gave up 9 bases and V 6 bases, and 8 bases lay outside the gene matches. Germline lookup yields CDR1 MNHEY and CDR2 SMNVEV (reference sequence). The DNA for the CDR3 is TGTGCCAGCAGCAACGACAGGGGGCTTGGTTCACCCCTCCACTTT. This codes for CASSNDRGLGSPLHF.

The chain combines TRBV12-3 or TRBV12-4 with TRBJ2-7, with D unclear. The CDR3 covers 11 residues. Trimming removed 3 bases from V and 3 bases from J, with 3 bases in between. The CDR3 reads CASSFSYEQYF. DNA for the CDR3: TGTGCCAGCAGTTTTAGCTACGAGCAGTACTTC.

The V and J genes are TRBV28 and TRBJ1-2, with a tentative D call TRBD1 (6 bases). From germline, CDR1 is MDHEN and CDR2 SYDVKM. Trimming pared 2 bases from V and 8 bases from J, leaving 18 bases between. This CDR3 contains 15 residues. The CDR3, as DNA: TGTGCCAGCAGTTTACCCGCGGCGGGGGCAAAGGGCTACACCTTC. Translating it yields CASSLPAAGAKGYTF.

CDR3 sequence reads: CASSRPTGDSSGQQFF. The CDR3 DNA is TGTGCCAGCAGTAGACCGACAGGAGACTCCTCGGGGCAGCAGTTCTTC. The V gene is TRBV27, the J gene TRBJ2-1; possible D gene TRBD1, 6 bases. V lost 5 bases and J 11 bases, leaving 25 bases between the germline ends. This CDR3 has 16 residues. Per the germline V gene, CDR1 is MNHEY and CDR2 is SMNVEV (reference sequence).

In its sample, this clone ranks as medium-sized. The rearrangement uses TRBV6-4 and TRBJ2-2; no clear D. Trimming shortened V by 0 bases and J by 3 bases, and 5 bases separated the two germline ends. The CDR3 has 14 amino acids. CDR1 and CDR2 from the germline V gene are MRHNA and SNTAGT. CDR3 in DNA: TGTGCCAGCAGTGACTCAACCGACACCGGGGAGCTGTTTTTT. Its protein product is CASSDSTDTGELFF.